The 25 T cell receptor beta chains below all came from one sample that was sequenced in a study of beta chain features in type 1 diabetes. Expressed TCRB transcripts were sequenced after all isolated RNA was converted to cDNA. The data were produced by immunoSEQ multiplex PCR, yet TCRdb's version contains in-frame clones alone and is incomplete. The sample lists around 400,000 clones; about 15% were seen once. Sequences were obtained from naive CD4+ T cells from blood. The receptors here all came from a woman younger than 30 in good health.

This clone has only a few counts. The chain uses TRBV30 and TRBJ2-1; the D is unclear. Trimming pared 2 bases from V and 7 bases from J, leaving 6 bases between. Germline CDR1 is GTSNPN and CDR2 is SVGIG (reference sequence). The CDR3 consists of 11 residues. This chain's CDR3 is CAWSQLNEQFF. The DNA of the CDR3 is TGTGCCTGGAGTCAACTTAATGAGCAGTTCTTC.

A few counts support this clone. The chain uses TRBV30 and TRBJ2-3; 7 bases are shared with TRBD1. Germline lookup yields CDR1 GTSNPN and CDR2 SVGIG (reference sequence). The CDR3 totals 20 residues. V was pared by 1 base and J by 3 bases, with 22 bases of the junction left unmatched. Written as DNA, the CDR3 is TGTGCCTGGAGTGGAAATTACAGGGGATCGGCCTCGTACAGGACAGATACGCAGTATTTT. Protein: CAWSGNYRGSASYRTDTQYF.

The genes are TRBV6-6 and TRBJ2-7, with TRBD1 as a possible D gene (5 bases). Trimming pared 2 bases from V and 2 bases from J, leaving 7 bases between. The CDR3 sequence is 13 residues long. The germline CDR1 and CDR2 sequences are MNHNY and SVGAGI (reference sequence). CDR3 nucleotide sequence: TGTGCCAGCAGTTACGGCAGGGCCTACGAGCAGTACTTC. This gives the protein CASSYGRAYEQYF.

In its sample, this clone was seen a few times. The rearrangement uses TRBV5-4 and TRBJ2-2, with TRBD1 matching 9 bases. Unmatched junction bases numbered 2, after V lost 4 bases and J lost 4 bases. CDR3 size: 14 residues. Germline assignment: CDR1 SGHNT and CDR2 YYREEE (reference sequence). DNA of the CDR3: TGTGCCAGCAGCACACAGGGGGCCACCGGGGAGCTGTTTTTT. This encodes CASSTQGATGELFF.

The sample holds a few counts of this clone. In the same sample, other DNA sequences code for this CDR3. The CDR3 DNA follows: TGTGCCAGCAGTTTGGGACAGTTATATGGCTACACCTTC. Encoded protein: CASSLGQLYGYTF. This chain connects TRBV27 to TRBJ1-2; 7 bases agree with TRBD1. Germline CDR1 MNHEY, CDR2 SMNVEV (reference sequence). The CDR3 consists of 13 residues. V trimming: 3 bases; J trimming: 5 bases; junction bases outside the gene matches: 3.

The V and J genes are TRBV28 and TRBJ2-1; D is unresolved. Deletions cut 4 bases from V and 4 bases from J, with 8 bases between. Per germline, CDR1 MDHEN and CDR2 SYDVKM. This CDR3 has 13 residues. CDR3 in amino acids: CASSSVYYNEQFF. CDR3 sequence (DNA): TGTGCCAGCAGTTCAGTGTATTACAATGAGCAGTTCTTC.

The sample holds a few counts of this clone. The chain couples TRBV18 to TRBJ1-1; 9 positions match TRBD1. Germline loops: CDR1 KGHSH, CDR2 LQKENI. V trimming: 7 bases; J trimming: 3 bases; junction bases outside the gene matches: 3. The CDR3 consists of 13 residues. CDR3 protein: CASLQGAHTEAFF. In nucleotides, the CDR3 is TGTGCCAGCTTACAGGGGGCTCACACTGAAGCTTTCTTT.

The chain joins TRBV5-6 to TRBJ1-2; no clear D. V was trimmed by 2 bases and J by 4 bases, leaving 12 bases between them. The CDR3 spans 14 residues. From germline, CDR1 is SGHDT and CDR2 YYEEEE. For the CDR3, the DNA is TGTGCCAGCAGCTTCGAGGGATCAATCTATGGCTACACCTTC. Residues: CASSFEGSIYGYTF.

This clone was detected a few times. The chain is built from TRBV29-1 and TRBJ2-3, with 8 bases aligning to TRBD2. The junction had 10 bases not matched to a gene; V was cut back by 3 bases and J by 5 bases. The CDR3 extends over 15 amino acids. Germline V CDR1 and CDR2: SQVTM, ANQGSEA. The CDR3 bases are TGCAGCGTTGAGTTAGGAAGCGGGAGCGGAGATACGCAGTATTTT. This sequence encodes CSVELGSGSGDTQYF.

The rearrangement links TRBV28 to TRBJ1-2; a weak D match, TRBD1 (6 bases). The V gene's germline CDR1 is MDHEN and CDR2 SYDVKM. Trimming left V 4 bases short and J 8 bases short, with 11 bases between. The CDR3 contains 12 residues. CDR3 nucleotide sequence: TGTGCCAGCAGTTGGACAGCGGGGGGCTACACCTTC. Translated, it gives CASSWTAGGYTF.

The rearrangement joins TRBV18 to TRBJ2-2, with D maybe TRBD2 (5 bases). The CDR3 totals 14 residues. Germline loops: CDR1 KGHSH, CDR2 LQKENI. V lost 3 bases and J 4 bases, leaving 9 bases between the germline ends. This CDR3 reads CASSPARGTGELFF. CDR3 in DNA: TGTGCCAGCTCACCGGCCCGGGGCACCGGGGAGCTGTTTTTT.

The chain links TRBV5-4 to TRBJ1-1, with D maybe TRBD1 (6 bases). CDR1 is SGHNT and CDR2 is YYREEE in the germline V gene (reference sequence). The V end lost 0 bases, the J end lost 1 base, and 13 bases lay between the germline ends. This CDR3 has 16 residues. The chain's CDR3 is CASSLAPGATNTEAFF. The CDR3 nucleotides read TGTGCCAGCAGCTTGGCCCCAGGGGCCACGAACACTGAAGCTTTCTTT.

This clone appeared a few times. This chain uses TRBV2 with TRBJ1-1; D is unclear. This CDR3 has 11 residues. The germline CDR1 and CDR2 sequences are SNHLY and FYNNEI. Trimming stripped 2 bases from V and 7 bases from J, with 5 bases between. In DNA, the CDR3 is TGTGCCAGCAGTGAACAGGTTGAAGCTTTCTTT. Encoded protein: CASSEQVEAFF.

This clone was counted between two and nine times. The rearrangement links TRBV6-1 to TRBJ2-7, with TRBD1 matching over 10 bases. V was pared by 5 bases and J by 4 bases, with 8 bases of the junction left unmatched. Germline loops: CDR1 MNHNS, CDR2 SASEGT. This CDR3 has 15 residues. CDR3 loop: CASSPRTGGAYEQYF. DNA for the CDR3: TGTGCCAGCAGTCCGCGGACAGGGGGAGCTTACGAGCAGTACTTC.

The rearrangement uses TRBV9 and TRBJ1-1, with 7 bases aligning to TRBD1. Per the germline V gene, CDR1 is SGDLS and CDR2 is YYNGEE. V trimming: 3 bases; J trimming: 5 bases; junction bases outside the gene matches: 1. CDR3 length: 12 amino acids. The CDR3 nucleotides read TGTGCCAGCAGCGCACAGGGGACTGAAGCTTTCTTT. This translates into CASSAQGTEAFF. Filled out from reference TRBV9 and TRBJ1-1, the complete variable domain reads DSGVTQTPKHLITATGQRVTLRCSPRSGDLSVYWYQQSLDQGLQFLIQYYNGEERAKGNILERFSAQQFPDLHSELNLSSLELGDSALYFCASSAQGTEAFFGQGTRLTVV.

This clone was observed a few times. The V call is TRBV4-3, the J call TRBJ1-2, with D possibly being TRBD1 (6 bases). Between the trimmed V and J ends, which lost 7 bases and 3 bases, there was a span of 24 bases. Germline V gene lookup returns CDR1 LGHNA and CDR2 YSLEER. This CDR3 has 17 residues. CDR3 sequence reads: CASTLSPGGLLYYGYTF. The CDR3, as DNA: TGCGCCAGCACCTTAAGCCCCGGGGGGCTGTTGTACTATGGCTACACCTTC.

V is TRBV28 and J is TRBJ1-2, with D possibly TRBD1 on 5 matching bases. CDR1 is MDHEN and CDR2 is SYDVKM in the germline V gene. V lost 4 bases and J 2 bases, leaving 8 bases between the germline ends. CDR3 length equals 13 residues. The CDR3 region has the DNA TGTGCCAGCAGTTGGCAGGGAAACTATGGCTACACCTTC. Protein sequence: CASSWQGNYGYTF.

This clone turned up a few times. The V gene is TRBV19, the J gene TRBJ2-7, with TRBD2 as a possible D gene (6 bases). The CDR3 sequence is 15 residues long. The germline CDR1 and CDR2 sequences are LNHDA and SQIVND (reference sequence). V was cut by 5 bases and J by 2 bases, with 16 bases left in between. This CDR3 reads CASSALDGSPYEQYF. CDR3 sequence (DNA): TGTGCCAGTAGTGCCCTGGACGGGAGCCCCTACGAGCAGTACTTC.

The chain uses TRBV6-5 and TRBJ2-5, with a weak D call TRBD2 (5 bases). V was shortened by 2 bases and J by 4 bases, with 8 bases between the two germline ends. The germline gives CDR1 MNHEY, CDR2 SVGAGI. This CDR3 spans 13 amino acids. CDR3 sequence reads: CASSYQRGETQYF. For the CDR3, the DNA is TGTGCCAGCAGTTACCAACGGGGAGAGACCCAGTACTTC.

In nucleotides, the CDR3 is TGTGCCGGCACAGGGCTGACCGGGGAGCTGTTTTTT. This sequence encodes CAGTGLTGELFF. The rearrangement uses TRBV30 and TRBJ2-2, with a tentative D call TRBD1 (6 bases). The V end was cut by 8 bases, the J end by 5 bases, with 12 bases between. The V gene's germline CDR1 is GTSNPN and CDR2 SVGIG (reference sequence). This CDR3 contains 12 residues.

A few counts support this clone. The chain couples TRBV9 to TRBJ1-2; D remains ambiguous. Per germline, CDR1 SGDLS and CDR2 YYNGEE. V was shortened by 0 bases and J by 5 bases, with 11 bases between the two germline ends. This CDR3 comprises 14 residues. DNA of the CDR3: TGTGCCAGCAGCGTAGGAGAAAGAAATTATGGCTACACCTTC. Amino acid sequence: CASSVGERNYGYTF.

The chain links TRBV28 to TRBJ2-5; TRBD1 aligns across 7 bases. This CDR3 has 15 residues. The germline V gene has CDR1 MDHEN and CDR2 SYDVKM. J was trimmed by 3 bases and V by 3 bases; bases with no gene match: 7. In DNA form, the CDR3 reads TGTGCCAGCAGTTTGCAGGGGGAGCCCGAAGAGACCCAGTACTTC. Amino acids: CASSLQGEPEETQYF.

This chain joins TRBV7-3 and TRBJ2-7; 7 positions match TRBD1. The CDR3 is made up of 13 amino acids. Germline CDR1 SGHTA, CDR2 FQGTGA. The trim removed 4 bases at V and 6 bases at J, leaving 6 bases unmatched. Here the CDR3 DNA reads TGTGCCAGCAGCTGGGGACAGACAGGCGAGCAGTACTTC. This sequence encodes CASSWGQTGEQYF.

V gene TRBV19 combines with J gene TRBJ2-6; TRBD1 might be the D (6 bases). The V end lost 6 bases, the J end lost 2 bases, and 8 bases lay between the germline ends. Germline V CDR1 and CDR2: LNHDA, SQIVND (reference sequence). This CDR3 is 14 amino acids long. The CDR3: CASSEGAGANVLTF. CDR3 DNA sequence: TGTGCCAGTAGCGAGGGGGCTGGGGCCAACGTCCTGACTTTC.

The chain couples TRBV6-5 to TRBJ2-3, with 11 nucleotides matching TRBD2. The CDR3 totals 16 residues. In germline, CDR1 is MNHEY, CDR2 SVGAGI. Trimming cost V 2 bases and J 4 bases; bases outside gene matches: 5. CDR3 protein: CASSYRLAGGADTQYF. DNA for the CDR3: TGTGCCAGCAGTTACAGGCTAGCGGGAGGAGCAGATACGCAGTATTTT.